This T cell receptor (beta chain) originates from a study of cytomegalovirus exposure and HLA in healthy donors. About the research overall: Some 200 million T cells yielded 120 million or so unique TCR beta sequences, as an earlier analysis found.

As to this clone: What it binds is unknown.

Study-wide results and caveats: About 87% or about 30% of the time was how often most TCR beta V segments were productive, according to an earlier analysis. In all likelihood, a cluster of highly shared sequence variants was a sequencing artifact. Listed as cytomegalovirus-associated were more than 150 TCR beta chains.

With 60 Vbeta and 13 Jbeta primers, the PCR was carried out. Some clones are missing from TCRdb's copy, which holds only in-frame ones; the method was immunoSEQ multiplex PCR. The data contain about 130,000 clones, 70% to 85% of them singletons. After removal of 1 base from V and 0 bases from J, the junction contained 6 bases not matched to a gene. Germline assignment: CDR1 MGHDK and CDR2 SYGVNS. The CDR3 totals 17 residues. This chain links TRBV25-1 with TRBJ1-3; 7 nucleotides agree with TRBD1. Source material: PBMCs. The sequence derives from a boy between 2 and 10 years old in good health and CMV-seronegative. In nucleotides, the CDR3 is TGTGCCAGCAGTGAATCGACAGGGATTTTCTCTGGAAACACCATATATTTT. It specifies CASSESTGIFSGNTIYF. Based on the CDR3 plus reference TRBV25-1 and TRBJ1-3, the full variable domain is EADIYQTPRYLVIGTGKKITLECSQTMGHDKMYWYQQDPGMELHLIHYSYGVNSTEKGDLSSESTVSRIRTEHFPLTLESARPSHTSQYLCASSESTGIFSGNTIYFGEGSWLTVV.